These 17 T cell receptor beta chains came from one sample sequenced in a study of T cell changes during pregnancy in multiple sclerosis. TCRdb's table, derived via immunoSEQ multiplex PCR, lists solely in-frame clones and lacks some. Among about 80,000 clones listed, roughly 91% were seen once. Sequencing used peripheral blood, obtained after pregnancy. The receptors here all came from a female donor in good health, enrolled as a control in a pregnancy study.

The genes are TRBV5-1 and TRBJ2-2, with 7 bases aligning to TRBD1. The V gene end was trimmed by 4 bases and the J gene end by 7 bases; junction bases not matched to a gene: 10. Germline V CDR1 and CDR2: SGHRS, YFSETQ. This CDR3 contains 15 residues. CDR3: CASSLAGTAIGELFF. CDR3 in DNA: TGCGCCAGCAGCCTGGCCGGGACAGCGATCGGGGAGCTGTTTTTT. Full variable domain (outside the CDR3, taken from reference TRBV5-1 and TRBJ2-2): KAGVTQTPRYLIKTRGQQVTLSCSPISGHRSVSWYQQTPGQGLQFLFEYFSETQRNKGNFPGRFSGRQFSNSRSEMNVSTLELGDSALYLCASSLAGTAIGELFFGEGSRLTVL.

As concerns this clone: Other DNA sequences within the sample encode an identical CDR3. This chain joins TRBV18 and TRBJ2-1; maybe TRBD1 (6 bases). The CDR3 length is 14 residues. V lost 6 bases, J lost 4 bases, and 13 bases lay in between. Germline assignment: CDR1 KGHSH and CDR2 LQKENI. CDR3 nucleotide sequence: TGTGCCAGCTCCCCGGACAGCACATACAATGAGCAGTTCTTC. Protein product: CASSPDSTYNEQFF.

V gene TRBV5-1 combines with J gene TRBJ2-3, with TRBD2 as a possible D gene (6 bases). The CDR3 is 16 amino acids. CDR1 is SGHRS, CDR2 YFSETQ, per germline. Between the trimmed V and J ends, which lost 4 bases and 1 base, there was a span of 16 bases. CDR3 in amino acids: CASSPVGGTGTDTQYF. The CDR3 nucleotides read TGCGCCAGCAGCCCGGTGGGGGGAACTGGCACAGATACGCAGTATTTT.

The rearrangement joins TRBV7-9 to TRBJ2-7; 10 nucleotides line up with TRBD1. CDR1 and CDR2 from the germline V gene are SEHNR and FQNEAQ (reference sequence). The CDR3 length is 15 residues. Trimming at V came to 5 bases and at J to 5 bases, leaving 9 bases not matched to a gene. The CDR3 loop reads CASSLNRDRGHEQYF. DNA of the CDR3: TGTGCCAGCAGCCTGAACCGGGACAGGGGCCACGAGCAGTACTTC.

This clone showed up many times. The chain recombines TRBV28 with TRBJ1-2; the D is unclear. The CDR3 is made up of 11 amino acids. V was trimmed by 10 bases and J by 5 bases, leaving 11 bases between them. Per germline, CDR1 MDHEN and CDR2 SYDVKM. CDR3 sequence: CATRDTYGYTF. CDR3 DNA: TGTGCCACCAGAGACACATATGGCTACACCTTC.

This clone appeared a few times. The chain couples TRBV30 to TRBJ1-1; D gene uncertain. The CDR3 has 13 residues. The germline gives CDR1 GTSNPN, CDR2 SVGIG (reference sequence). The V gene lost 0 bases and the J gene lost 6 bases, with 11 bases spanning the gap. In nucleotides, the CDR3 is TGTGCCTGGAGTGTATATAGAAACGCTGAAGCTTTCTTT. Residues: CAWSVYRNAEAFF.

This clone is a singleton in its sample. V gene TRBV7-9 combines with J gene TRBJ2-3, with 13 bases identical to TRBD2. The CDR3 spans 17 residues. CDR1 is SEHNR and CDR2 is FQNEAQ in the germline V gene (reference sequence). After removal of 5 bases from V and 6 bases from J, the junction contained 11 bases not matched to a gene. In DNA, the CDR3 is TGTGCCAGCAGCCCCTCGGGACTAGCGGGGCCCGAGGATACGCAGTATTTT. Translating it yields CASSPSGLAGPEDTQYF.

The chain links TRBV20-1 to TRBJ1-5; 7 positions agree with TRBD1. The CDR3 is 11 residues long. Germline values: CDR1 DFQATT, CDR2 SNEGSKA (reference sequence). V dropped 6 bases and J dropped 16; count of bases not matched to a gene: 12. CDR3 coding DNA: TGCAGTGCCCCAAGGGGGCAAGGGTCCCATTTT. Its translation: CSAPRGQGSHF.

The rearrangement links TRBV19 to TRBJ2-1, with 13 bases aligning to TRBD2. J gave up 10 bases and V 6 bases, and 9 bases lay outside the gene matches. Germline values: CDR1 LNHDA, CDR2 SQIVND (reference sequence). The CDR3 consists of 15 residues. This chain's CDR3 is CASRPTSGGAWEQFF. CDR3 bases: TGTGCCAGTAGGCCCACTAGCGGGGGGGCCTGGGAGCAGTTCTTC.

The chain's CDR3 is CASSLVGGSVAGELFF. CDR3 DNA: TGCGCCAGCAGCTTGGTTGGCGGGAGTGTGGCCGGGGAGCTGTTTTTT. The chain employs TRBV5-1 and TRBJ2-2, with TRBD2 matching over 7 bases. V lost 0 bases and J lost 6; bases outside the gene matches: 8. Germline V gene lookup returns CDR1 SGHRS and CDR2 YFSETQ. This CDR3 contains 16 residues.

The CDR3 reads CAWSVPDWYNSPLHF. The CDR3 DNA reads TGTGCCTGGAGTGTACCGGACTGGTATAATTCACCCCTCCACTTT. This rearrangement joins TRBV30 to TRBJ1-6; D gene ambiguous. CDR1 is GTSNPN, CDR2 SVGIG, per germline (reference sequence). Trimming removed 0 bases at V and 4 bases at J, with 10 bases between. CDR3 size: 15 residues.

V gene TRBV28 combines with J gene TRBJ1-1; D gene unclear. From germline, CDR1 is MDHEN and CDR2 SYDVKM. V was clipped by 5 bases and J by 6 bases, with 13 bases between them. There are 13 residues in the CDR3. The CDR3 is CASSTTGSPEAFF. CDR3 DNA: TGTGCCAGCAGTACGACGGGAAGCCCTGAAGCTTTCTTT.

J is TRBJ1-4 and V is TRBV30; D might be TRBD1 (6 bases). Trimming took 3 bases from V and 0 from J, leaving 20 bases between them. Germline CDR1 GTSNPN, CDR2 SVGIG (reference sequence). The CDR3 runs to 18 residues. Here the CDR3 reads CAWSRGSSPFATNEKLFF. Here the CDR3 DNA reads TGTGCCTGGAGCAGGGGATCTTCCCCCTTCGCAACTAATGAAAAACTGTTTTTT. Based on the CDR3 plus reference TRBV30 and TRBJ1-4, the full variable domain is SQTIHQWPATLVQPVGSPLSLECTVEGTSNPNLYWYRQAAGRGLQLLFYSVGIGQISSEVPQNLSASRPQDRQFILSSKKLLLSDSGFYLCAWSRGSSPFATNEKLFFGSGTQLSVL.

The J gene is TRBJ1-1, the V gene TRBV7-9, with TRBD1 matching 9 bases. Germline CDR1 reads SEHNR; CDR2 reads FQNEAQ (reference sequence). The CDR3 spans 16 residues. Losses at the gene ends were 5 bases for V and 8 bases for J; bases not matched to a gene: 15. CDR3 DNA sequence: TGTGCCAGCAGCCGTTGGACAGGGGCGCAGGATTCCGAAGCTTTCTTT. Its protein product is CASSRWTGAQDSEAFF.

The J gene is TRBJ2-1, the V gene TRBV20-1; D remains unclear. The ends were cut back, 5 bases at V and 5 bases at J, with 7 bases in the middle. Per germline, CDR1 DFQATT and CDR2 SNEGSKA (reference sequence). CDR3 length: 11 residues. The CDR3 nucleotides read TGCAGTGCTGTTAAAAACAATGAGCAGTTCTTC. Its translation: CSAVKNNEQFF.

The rearrangement uses TRBV19 and TRBJ2-3; TRBD2 aligns across 9 bases. The CDR3 is made up of 16 amino acids. V shed 3 bases, J shed 4 bases, and the junction held 8 bases outside the gene matches. The germline gives CDR1 LNHDA, CDR2 SQIVND (reference sequence). The CDR3 reads CASSIQGGRASDTQYF. CDR3 sequence (DNA): TGTGCCAGTAGTATCCAGGGCGGGAGGGCGTCAGATACGCAGTATTTT. Full variable domain (remainder filled in from reference TRBV19 and TRBJ2-3): DGGITQSPKYLFRKEGQNVTLSCEQNLNHDAMYWYRQDPGQGLRLIYYSQIVNDFQKGDIAEGYSVSREKKESFPLTVTSAQKNPTAFYLCASSIQGGRASDTQYFGPGTRLTVL.

The rearrangement links TRBV7-9 to TRBJ1-2; 8 positions agree with TRBD1. Germline CDR1 reads SEHNR; CDR2 reads FQNEAQ (reference sequence). The V gene end was trimmed by 5 bases and the J gene end by 11 bases; junction bases not matched to a gene: 13. The CDR3 extends over 14 amino acids. The CDR3 DNA follows: TGTGCCAGCAGCGACGACAGGGGAAAGAGTGGGTACACCTTC. Its translation is CASSDDRGKSGYTF.